These 19 T cell receptor beta chains originate from one sample sequenced in a study of T-cell reconstitution after alpha-beta-depleted transplantation in children. Unique molecular identifiers were incorporated during preparation of the TCRbeta library. Using its own MiXCR run on the PCR reads, TCRdb lists one record per CDR3 protein. The sample comprises approximately 110,000 distinct CDR3 sequences, around a tenth of which are singletons, and under 40% rests with the top ten. The sequences come from PBMCs, collected before TCRalphabeta/CD19-depleted stem cell transplant. These receptors all stem from a boy aged 2 to 10 with acute lymphoblastic leukemia, due to receive a stem cell transplant.

The V call is TRBV14, the J call TRBJ2-7; no reliable D call. The CDR3 has 13 amino acids. Trimming stripped 6 bases from V and 4 bases from J, with 13 bases between. CDR1 is SGHDN and CDR2 is FVKESK in the germline V gene. The DNA of the CDR3 is TGTGCCAGCAGAAGGACCCTAAGTTACGAGCAGTACTTC. This translates into CASRRTLSYEQYF.

This chain uses TRBV7-3 with TRBJ2-3; TRBD1 agrees at 9 bases. This CDR3 comprises 15 residues. Germline lookup yields CDR1 SGHTA and CDR2 FQGTGA. J lost 2 bases, V lost 2 bases, and 2 bases had no gene match. CDR3 sequence: CASSLVQGATDTQYF. The DNA for the CDR3 is TGTGCCAGCAGCTTAGTACAGGGGGCCACAGATACGCAGTATTTT.

This clonotype came up many times. The V gene is TRBV4-2, the J gene TRBJ2-7, with 7 nucleotides matching TRBD2. The CDR3 consists of 16 residues. V shed 4 bases, J shed 1 base, and the junction held 10 bases outside the gene matches. Germline-derived CDR1 and CDR2 are LGHNA and YNFKEQ. The CDR3 coding sequence is TGTGCCAGCAGCCTCTTCGGGGGGAGTACTTCCTACGAGCAGTACTTC. It encodes CASSLFGGSTSYEQYF.

This clonotype occurred many times. The chain couples TRBV12-3 or TRBV12-4 to TRBJ2-3; D not resolved. V was clipped by 8 bases and J by 5 bases, with 20 bases between them. This CDR3 has 15 amino acids. The CDR3 is CASCTLRQFGDTQYF. CDR3 coding DNA: TGTGCCAGCTGCACCTTGAGGCAGTTTGGAGATACGCAGTATTTT.

The gene calls are TRBV2 and TRBJ2-3; a weak D match, TRBD2 (5 bases). V lost 9 bases, J lost 0 bases, and 7 bases lay in between. The CDR3 is 12 amino acids. Germline loops: CDR1 SNHLY, CDR2 FYNNEI. CDR3 region: CASRGSTDTQYF. The CDR3 DNA is TGTGCCAGTCGGGGAAGCACAGATACGCAGTATTTT.

In this sample, this clonotype turned up many times. The chain employs TRBV25-1 and TRBJ2-3, with D hard to call. The germline V and J ends were trimmed by 4 bases and 7 bases, with 12 bases remaining between them. The germline V gene has CDR1 MGHDK and CDR2 SYGVNS. This CDR3 comprises 13 residues. The CDR3 bases are TGTGCCAGCAGTGGCTCCGTGGGAAATACGCAGTATTTT. It yields the protein CASSGSVGNTQYF.

Many counts were recorded for this clonotype. V usage is TRBV5-1 and J usage is TRBJ2-2; 10 bases agree with TRBD2. After removal of 4 bases from V and 4 bases from J, the junction contained 13 bases not matched to a gene. The CDR3 runs 18 residues. In germline, CDR1 is SGHRS, CDR2 YFSETQ. In DNA form, the CDR3 reads TGCGCCAGCAGCCCCGGTGCTAGCGGGAGAGGGCGCACCGGGGAGCTGTTTTTT. Protein sequence: CASSPGASGRGRTGELFF.

This chain uses TRBV15 with TRBJ1-2, with D hard to call. Germline V gives CDR1 LNHNV, CDR2 YYDKDF (reference sequence). The ends were cut back, 3 bases at V and 6 bases at J, with 17 bases in the middle. This CDR3 has 15 amino acids. The CDR3, as DNA: TGTGCCACCAGCAGCAGGTTAGGGAAGTCGGATGGCTACACCTTC. Its translation is CATSSRLGKSDGYTF. Variable domain in full (rest from reference TRBV15 and TRBJ1-2): DAMVIQNPRYQVTQFGKPVTLSCSQTLNHNVMYWYQQKSSQAPKLLFHYYDKDFNNEADTPDNFQSRRPNTSFCFLDIRSPGLGDTAMYLCATSSRLGKSDGYTFGSGTRLTVV.

This chain joins TRBV5-1 and TRBJ2-2; TRBD2 matches 9 bases. V lost 1 base to trimming and J lost 5 bases; unmatched junction nucleotides: 6. The germline V gene has CDR1 SGHRS and CDR2 YFSETQ. The CDR3 contains 16 residues. The CDR3 DNA is TGCGCCAGCAGCTTGTTGGTAGCGGGAGATACCGGGGAGCTGTTTTTT. Residues: CASSLLVAGDTGELFF.

This clonotype was picked up many times. This chain uses TRBV5-1 with TRBJ1-5, with 8 bases fitting TRBD1. Unmatched junction bases numbered 7, after V lost 0 bases and J lost 2 bases. This CDR3 has 17 amino acids. Germline V gene sequence: CDR1 SGHRS, CDR2 YFSETQ. The CDR3: CASSLGSGTGGNQPQHF. CDR3 bases: TGCGCCAGCAGCTTGGGATCGGGGACAGGAGGCAATCAGCCCCAGCATTTT.

In its sample, this clonotype was seen once. One end of the junction varies from germline; a read error may be responsible. The chain is built from TRBV19 and TRBJ2-3; D is possibly TRBD1 (5 bases). This CDR3 contains 16 residues. Germline V gene lookup returns CDR1 LNHDA and CDR2 SQIVND (reference sequence). In nucleotides, the CDR3 is TGTGCCAGTGGTATAATTTTCGGCAGGGCCACAGATACGCAGTATTTT. Translating it yields CASGIIFGRATDTQYF. Full variable domain (missing parts from reference TRBV19 and TRBJ2-3): DGGITQSPKYLFRKEGQNVTLSCEQNLNHDAMYWYRQDPGQGLRLIYYSQIVNDFQKGDIAEGYSVSREKKESFPLTVTSAQKNPTAFYLCASGIIFGRATDTQYFGPGTRLTVL.

The chain joins TRBV29-1 to TRBJ2-7; maybe TRBD1 (5 bases). The germline V and J ends were trimmed by 5 bases and 1 base, with 15 bases remaining between them. The CDR3 extends over 14 amino acids. The germline V gene has CDR1 SQVTM and CDR2 ANQGSEA. The chain's CDR3 is CSVSFRVTSYEQYF. CDR3 nucleotides: TGCAGCGTTAGCTTCAGGGTCACATCCTACGAGCAGTACTTC.

This chain links TRBV2 with TRBJ2-3; 15 nucleotides align to TRBD2. Per the germline V gene, CDR1 is SNHLY and CDR2 is FYNNEI. This CDR3 region has 17 residues. V was pared by 6 bases and J by 4 bases, with 8 bases of the junction left unmatched. The CDR3 region has the DNA TGTGCCAGCAGATGGACTAGCGGGAGGGCCCTCGCAGATACGCAGTATTTT. This sequence encodes CASRWTSGRALADTQYF.

J is TRBJ1-6 and V is TRBV28; TRBD1 might be the D (6 bases). This CDR3 has 13 residues. CDR1 and CDR2 from the germline V gene are MDHEN and SYDVKM. Trimming pared 6 bases from V and 7 bases from J, leaving 10 bases between. CDR3 sequence: CASRGGLNSPLHF. The CDR3 DNA reads as TGTGCCAGCAGGGGGGGGCTCAATTCACCCCTCCACTTT.

Note on this clonotype: Given a much more abundant clone one base away, this may be a read error. V usage is TRBV20-1 and J usage is TRBJ2-1, with 7 bases identical to TRBD2. The CDR3 has 15 residues. Trimming removed 5 bases from V and 3 bases from J; junction bases left unmatched: 10. Germline lookup yields CDR1 DFQATT and CDR2 SNEGSKA (reference sequence). The CDR3 DNA follows: TGCAGTGCTGGTACGACTAGCTGGTTCTACAATGAGCAGTTCTTC. Amino acids: CSAGTTSWFYNEQFF.

In its sample, this clonotype was seen many times. This chain connects TRBV5-1 to TRBJ2-6; D could derive from TRBD1 or TRBD2 (5 bases each). Germline V gene sequence: CDR1 SGHRS, CDR2 YFSETQ. The CDR3 spans 17 residues. The germline V and J ends were trimmed by 2 bases and 1 base, with 13 bases remaining between them. CDR3 nucleotide sequence: TGCGCCAGCAGCTTAATGGGACGGGGATCTGGGGCCAACGTCCTGACTTTC. It is translated as CASSLMGRGSGANVLTF.

This clonotype was counted ten times or more. V gene TRBV6-5 combines with J gene TRBJ1-2; TRBD1 matches 7 bases. Germline lookup yields CDR1 MNHEY and CDR2 SVGAGI. With 10 bases clipped from V and 4 bases from J, the junction kept 12 bases outside the gene matches. The CDR3 has 14 amino acids. CDR3 sequence reads: CATDPTGYSYGYTF. The CDR3 region has the DNA TGTGCCACCGACCCGACAGGGTATAGCTATGGCTACACCTTC.

Note on this clonotype: This sequence may be a read error, since a much larger clone differs from it by one base. No conserved phenylalanine or tryptophan is present at the end of the CDR3, so a read error is the likely explanation. This chain connects TRBV7-2 to TRBJ1-2, with 10 bases fitting TRBD1. V gave up 3 bases and J gave up 3 bases; unmatched junction bases: 4. This CDR3 has 15 amino acids. CDR1 and CDR2 from the germline V gene are SGHTA and FQGNSA. The CDR3 DNA reads as TGTGCCAGCAGCTTTGACAGGGGGCCTTACTATGGCTACACCTAC. Its translation is CASSFDRGPYYGYTY.

The sample holds a few counts of this clonotype. The chain couples TRBV4-1 to TRBJ2-7; TRBD2 aligns across 7 bases. There are 15 residues in the CDR3. The V segment lost 4 bases and the J segment 2 bases; nucleotides outside the gene matches: 8. The V gene's germline CDR1 is MGHRA and CDR2 YSYEKL. This CDR3 is CASSRTSAGTYEQYF. CDR3 in DNA: TGCGCCAGCAGCCGGACTTCAGCGGGAACCTACGAGCAGTACTTC.